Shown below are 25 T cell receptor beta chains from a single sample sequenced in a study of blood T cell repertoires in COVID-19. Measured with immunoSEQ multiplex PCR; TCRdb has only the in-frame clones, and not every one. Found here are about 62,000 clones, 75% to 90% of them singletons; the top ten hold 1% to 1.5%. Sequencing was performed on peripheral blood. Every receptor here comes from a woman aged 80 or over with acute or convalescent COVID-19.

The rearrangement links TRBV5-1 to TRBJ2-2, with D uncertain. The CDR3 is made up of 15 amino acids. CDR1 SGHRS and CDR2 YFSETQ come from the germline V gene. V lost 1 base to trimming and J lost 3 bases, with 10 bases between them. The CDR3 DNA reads TGCGCCAGCAGCTTGAATGCCGGAGACACCGGGGAGCTGTTTTTT. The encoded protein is CASSLNAGDTGELFF.

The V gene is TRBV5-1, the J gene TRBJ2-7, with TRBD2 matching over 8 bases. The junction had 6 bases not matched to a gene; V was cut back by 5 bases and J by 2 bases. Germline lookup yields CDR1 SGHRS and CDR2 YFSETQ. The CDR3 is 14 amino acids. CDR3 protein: CASSFSGVPYEQYF. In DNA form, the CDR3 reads TGCGCCAGCAGTTTTAGCGGGGTGCCCTACGAGCAGTACTTC.

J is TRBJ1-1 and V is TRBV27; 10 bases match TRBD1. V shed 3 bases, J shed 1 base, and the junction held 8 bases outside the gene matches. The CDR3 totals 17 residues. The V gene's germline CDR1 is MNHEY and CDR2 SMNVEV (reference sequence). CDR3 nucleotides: TGTGCCAGCAGTTTTGGACAGGGGGTTAAAGGGAACACTGAAGCTTTCTTT. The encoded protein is CASSFGQGVKGNTEAFF.

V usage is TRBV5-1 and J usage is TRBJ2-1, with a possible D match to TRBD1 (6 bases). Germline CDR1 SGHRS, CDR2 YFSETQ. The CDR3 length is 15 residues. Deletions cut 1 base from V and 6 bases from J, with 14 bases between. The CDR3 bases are TGCGCCAGCAGCTTGTCTGGGGGCGGAGGCAATGAGCAGTTCTTC. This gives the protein CASSLSGGGGNEQFF.

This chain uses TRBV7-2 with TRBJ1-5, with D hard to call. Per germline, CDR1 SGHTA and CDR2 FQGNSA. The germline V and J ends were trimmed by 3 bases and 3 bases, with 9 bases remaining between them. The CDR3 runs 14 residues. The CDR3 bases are TGTGCCAGCAGCTTGGGAGGGTACAATCAGCCCCAGCATTTT. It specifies CASSLGGYNQPQHF.

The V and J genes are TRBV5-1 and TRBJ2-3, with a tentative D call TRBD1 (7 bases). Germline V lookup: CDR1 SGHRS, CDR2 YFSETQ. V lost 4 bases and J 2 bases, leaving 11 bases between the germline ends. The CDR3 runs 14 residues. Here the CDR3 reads CASSAGQHTDTQYF. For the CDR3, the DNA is TGCGCCAGCAGCGCGGGACAGCACACAGATACGCAGTATTTT.

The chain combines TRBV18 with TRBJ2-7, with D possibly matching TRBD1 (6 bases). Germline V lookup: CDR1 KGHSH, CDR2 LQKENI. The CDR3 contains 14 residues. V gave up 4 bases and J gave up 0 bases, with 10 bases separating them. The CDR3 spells CASSLYRDSYEQYF. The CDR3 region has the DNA TGTGCCAGCTCACTATACAGGGACTCCTACGAGCAGTACTTC.

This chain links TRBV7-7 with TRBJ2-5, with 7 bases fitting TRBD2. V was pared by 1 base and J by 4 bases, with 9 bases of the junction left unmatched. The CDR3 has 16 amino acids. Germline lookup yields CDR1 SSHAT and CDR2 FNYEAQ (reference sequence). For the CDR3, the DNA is TGTGCCAGCAGCTTAGGCTCTAGGGGCGGGGGAGAGACCCAGTACTTC. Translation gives CASSLGSRGGGETQYF. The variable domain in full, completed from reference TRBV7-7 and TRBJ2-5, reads GAGVSQSPRYKVTKRGQDVTLRCDPISSHATLYWYQQALGQGPEFLTYFNYEAQPDKSGLPSDRFSAERPEGSISTLTIQRTEQRDSAMYRCASSLGSRGGGETQYFGPGTRLLVL.

CDR3 DNA sequence: TGTGCCAGCAGTCCCCCATCCTATGGCTACACCTTC. Translation gives CASSPPSYGYTF. J is TRBJ1-2 and V is TRBV6-6, with D unresolved. V lost 5 bases and J 4 bases, leaving 8 bases between the germline ends. The germline CDR1 and CDR2 sequences are MNHNY and SVGAGI (reference sequence). This CDR3 has 12 residues.

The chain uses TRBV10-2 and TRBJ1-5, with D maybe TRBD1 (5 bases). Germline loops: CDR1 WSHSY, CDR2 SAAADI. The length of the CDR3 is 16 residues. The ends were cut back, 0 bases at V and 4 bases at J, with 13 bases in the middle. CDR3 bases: TGCGCCAGCAGTGAGTCGGGCAGGGCGCGGAATCAGCCCCAGCATTTT. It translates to CASSESGRARNQPQHF.

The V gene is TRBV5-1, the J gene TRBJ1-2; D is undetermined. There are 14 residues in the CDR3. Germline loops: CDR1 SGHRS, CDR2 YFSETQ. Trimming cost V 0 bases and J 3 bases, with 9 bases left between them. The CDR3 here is CASSLAEAYYGYTF. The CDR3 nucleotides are TGCGCCAGCAGCTTGGCCGAGGCATACTATGGCTACACCTTC.

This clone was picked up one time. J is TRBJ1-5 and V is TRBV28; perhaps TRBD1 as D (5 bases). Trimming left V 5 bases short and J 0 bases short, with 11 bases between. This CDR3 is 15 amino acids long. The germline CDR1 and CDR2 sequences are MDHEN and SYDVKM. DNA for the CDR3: TGTGCCAGCAGTGATCAGGGTGATAGCAATCAGCCCCAGCATTTT. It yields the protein CASSDQGDSNQPQHF.

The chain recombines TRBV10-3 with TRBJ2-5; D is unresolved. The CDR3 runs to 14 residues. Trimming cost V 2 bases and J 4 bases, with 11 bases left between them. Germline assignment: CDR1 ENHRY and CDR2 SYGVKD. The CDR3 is CAISEDPRGETQYF. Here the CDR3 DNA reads TGTGCCATCAGTGAGGACCCCCGAGGAGAGACCCAGTACTTC.

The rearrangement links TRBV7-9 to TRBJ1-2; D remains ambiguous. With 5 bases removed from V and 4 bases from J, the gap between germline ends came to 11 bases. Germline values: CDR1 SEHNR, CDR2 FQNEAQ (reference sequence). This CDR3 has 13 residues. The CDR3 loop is CASSPTVPYGYTF. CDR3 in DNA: TGTGCCAGCAGCCCTACAGTTCCCTATGGCTACACCTTC.

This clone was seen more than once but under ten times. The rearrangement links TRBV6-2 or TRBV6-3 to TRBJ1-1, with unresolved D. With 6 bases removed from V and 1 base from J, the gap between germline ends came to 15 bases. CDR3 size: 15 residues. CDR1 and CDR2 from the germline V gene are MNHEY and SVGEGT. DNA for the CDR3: TGTGCCAGCAGCCACTTCCCTGACAAGAACACTGAAGCTTTCTTT. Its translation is CASSHFPDKNTEAFF.

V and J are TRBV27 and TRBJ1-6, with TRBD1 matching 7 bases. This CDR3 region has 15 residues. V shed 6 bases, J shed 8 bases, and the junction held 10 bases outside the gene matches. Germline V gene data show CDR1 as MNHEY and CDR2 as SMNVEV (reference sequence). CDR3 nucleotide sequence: TGTGCCAGCAGCTTGACAGGGTGGTCGGATTCACCCCTCCACTTT. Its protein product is CASSLTGWSDSPLHF.

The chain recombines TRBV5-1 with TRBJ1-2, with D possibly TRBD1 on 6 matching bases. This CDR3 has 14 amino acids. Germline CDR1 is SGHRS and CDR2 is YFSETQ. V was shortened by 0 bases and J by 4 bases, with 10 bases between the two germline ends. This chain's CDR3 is CASSLELQGYGYTF. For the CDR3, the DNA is TGCGCCAGCAGCTTGGAATTACAGGGCTATGGCTACACCTTC.

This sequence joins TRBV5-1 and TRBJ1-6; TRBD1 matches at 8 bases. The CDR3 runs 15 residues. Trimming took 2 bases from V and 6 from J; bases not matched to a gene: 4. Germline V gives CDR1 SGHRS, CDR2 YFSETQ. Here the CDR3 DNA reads TGCGCCAGCAGCTTAAGAGGACAGGGTAATTCACCCCTCCACTTT. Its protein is CASSLRGQGNSPLHF.

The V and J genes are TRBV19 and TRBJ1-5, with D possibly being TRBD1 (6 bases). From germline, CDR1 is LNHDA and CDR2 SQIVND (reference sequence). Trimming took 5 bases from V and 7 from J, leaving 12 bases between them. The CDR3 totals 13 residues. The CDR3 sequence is CASSRGASQPQHF. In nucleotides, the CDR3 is TGTGCCAGTAGTCGGGGGGCCTCCCAGCCCCAGCATTTT.

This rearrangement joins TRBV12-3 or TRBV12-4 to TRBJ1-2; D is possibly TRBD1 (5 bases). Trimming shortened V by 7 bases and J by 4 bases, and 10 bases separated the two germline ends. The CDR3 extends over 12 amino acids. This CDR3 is CASMRQSYGYTF. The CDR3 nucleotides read TGTGCCAGCATGAGACAGAGCTATGGCTACACCTTC.

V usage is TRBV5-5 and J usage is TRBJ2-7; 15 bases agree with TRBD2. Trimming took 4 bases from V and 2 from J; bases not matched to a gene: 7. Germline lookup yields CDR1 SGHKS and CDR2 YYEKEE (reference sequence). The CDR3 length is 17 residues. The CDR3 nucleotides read TGTGCCAGCAGCCTGGGACTAGCGGGAGGCATAACCTACGAGCAGTACTTC. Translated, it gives CASSLGLAGGITYEQYF.

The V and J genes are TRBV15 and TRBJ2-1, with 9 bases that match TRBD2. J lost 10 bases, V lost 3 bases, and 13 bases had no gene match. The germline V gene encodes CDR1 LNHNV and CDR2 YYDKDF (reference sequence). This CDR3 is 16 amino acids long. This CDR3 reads CATSRSLAGRISEQFF. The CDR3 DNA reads TGTGCCACCAGCAGGAGCCTAGCGGGAAGGATTTCGGAGCAGTTCTTC.

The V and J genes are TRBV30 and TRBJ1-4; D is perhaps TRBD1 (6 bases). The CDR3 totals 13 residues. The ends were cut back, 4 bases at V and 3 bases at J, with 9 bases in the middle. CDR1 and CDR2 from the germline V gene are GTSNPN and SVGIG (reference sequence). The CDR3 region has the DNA TGTGCCTGGAACAGGGCGGCTAATGAAAAACTGTTTTTT. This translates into CAWNRAANEKLFF.

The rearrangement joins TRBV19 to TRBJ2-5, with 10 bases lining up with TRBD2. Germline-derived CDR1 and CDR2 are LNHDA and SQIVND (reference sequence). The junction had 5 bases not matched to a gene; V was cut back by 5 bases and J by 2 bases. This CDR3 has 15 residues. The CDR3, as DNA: TGTGCCAGTAGTGTAGCGGGGGGATATCAAGAGACCCAGTACTTC. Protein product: CASSVAGGYQETQYF. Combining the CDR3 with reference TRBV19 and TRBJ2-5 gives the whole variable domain DGGITQSPKYLFRKEGQNVTLSCEQNLNHDAMYWYRQDPGQGLRLIYYSQIVNDFQKGDIAEGYSVSREKKESFPLTVTSAQKNPTAFYLCASSVAGGYQETQYFGPGTRLLVL.

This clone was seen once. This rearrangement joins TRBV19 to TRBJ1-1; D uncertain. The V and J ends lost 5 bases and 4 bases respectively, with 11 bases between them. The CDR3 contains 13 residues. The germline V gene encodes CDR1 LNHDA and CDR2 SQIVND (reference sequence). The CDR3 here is CASSEGRGTEAFF. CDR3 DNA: TGTGCCAGTAGTGAGGGTCGGGGCACTGAAGCTTTCTTT. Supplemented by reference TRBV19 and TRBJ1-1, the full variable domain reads DGGITQSPKYLFRKEGQNVTLSCEQNLNHDAMYWYRQDPGQGLRLIYYSQIVNDFQKGDIAEGYSVSREKKESFPLTVTSAQKNPTAFYLCASSEGRGTEAFFGQGTRLTVV.